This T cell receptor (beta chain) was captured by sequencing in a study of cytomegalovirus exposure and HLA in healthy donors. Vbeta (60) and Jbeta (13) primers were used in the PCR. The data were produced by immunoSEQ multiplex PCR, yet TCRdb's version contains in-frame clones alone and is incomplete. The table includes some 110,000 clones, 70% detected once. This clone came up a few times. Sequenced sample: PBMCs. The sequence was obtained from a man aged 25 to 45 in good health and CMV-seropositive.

This chain's CDR3 is CAWSRGDRGGYTF. The CDR3 DNA reads as TGTGCCTGGAGTAGAGGGGACAGGGGTGGCTACACCTTC. The chain employs TRBV30 and TRBJ1-2, with 10 bases that match TRBD1. CDR3 length equals 13 residues. Trimming removed 2 bases from V and 7 bases from J; junction bases left unmatched: 4. Germline V gene sequence: CDR1 GTSNPN, CDR2 SVGIG (reference sequence).